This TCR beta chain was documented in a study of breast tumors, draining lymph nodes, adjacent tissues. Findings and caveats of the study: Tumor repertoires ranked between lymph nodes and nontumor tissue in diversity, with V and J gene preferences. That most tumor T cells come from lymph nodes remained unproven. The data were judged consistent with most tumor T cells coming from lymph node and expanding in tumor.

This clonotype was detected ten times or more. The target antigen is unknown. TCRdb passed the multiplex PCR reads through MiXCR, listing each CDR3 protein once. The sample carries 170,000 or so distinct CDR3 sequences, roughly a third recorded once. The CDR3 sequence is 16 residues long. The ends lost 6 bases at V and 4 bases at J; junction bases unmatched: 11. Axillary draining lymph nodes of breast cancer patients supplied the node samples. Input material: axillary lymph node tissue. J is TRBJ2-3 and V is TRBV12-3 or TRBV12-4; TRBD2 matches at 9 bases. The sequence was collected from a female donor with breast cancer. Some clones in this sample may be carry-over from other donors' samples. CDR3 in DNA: TGTGCCAGCAGACAAGCAAGCGGGAGGTGGGCAGATACGCAGTATTTT. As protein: CASRQASGRWADTQYF.